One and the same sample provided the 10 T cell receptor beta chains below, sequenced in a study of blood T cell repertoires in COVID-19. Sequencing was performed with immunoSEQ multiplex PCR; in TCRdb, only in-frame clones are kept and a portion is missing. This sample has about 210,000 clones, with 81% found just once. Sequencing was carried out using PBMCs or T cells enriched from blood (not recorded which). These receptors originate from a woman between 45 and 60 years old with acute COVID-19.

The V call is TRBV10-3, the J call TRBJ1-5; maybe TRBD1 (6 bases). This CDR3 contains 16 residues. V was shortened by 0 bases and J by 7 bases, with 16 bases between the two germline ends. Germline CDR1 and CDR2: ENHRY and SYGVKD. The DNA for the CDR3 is TGTGCCATCAGTGAGTCGGCTACAGGGATTTTCCAGCCCCAGCATTTT. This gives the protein CAISESATGIFQPQHF.

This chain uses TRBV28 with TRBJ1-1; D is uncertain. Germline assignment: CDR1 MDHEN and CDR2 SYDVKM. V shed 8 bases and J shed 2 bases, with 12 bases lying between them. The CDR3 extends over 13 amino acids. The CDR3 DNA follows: TGTGCCAGCGGCCAGGTACATAACACTGAAGCTTTCTTT. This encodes CASGQVHNTEAFF.

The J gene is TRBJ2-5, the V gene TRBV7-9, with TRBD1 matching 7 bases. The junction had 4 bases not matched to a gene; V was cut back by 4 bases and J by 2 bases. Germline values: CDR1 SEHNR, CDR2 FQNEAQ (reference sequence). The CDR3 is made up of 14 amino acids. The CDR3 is CASSSYRGQETQYF. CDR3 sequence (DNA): TGTGCCAGCAGCTCCTACAGGGGACAAGAGACCCAGTACTTC.

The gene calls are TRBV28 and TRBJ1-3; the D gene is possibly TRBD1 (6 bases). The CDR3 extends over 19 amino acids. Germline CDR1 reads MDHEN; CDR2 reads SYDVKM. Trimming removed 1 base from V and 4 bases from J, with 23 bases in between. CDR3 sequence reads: CASSLLAPSRGGSGNTIYF. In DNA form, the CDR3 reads TGTGCCAGCAGTTTATTAGCCCCGTCCCGAGGGGGTTCCGGAAACACCATATATTTT.

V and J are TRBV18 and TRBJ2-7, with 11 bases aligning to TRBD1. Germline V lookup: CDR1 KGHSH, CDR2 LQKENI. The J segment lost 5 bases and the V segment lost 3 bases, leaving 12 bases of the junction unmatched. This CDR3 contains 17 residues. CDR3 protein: CASSPLRAGTGGNEQYF. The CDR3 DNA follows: TGTGCCAGCTCACCCCTTCGAGCCGGGACAGGGGGAAACGAGCAGTACTTC.

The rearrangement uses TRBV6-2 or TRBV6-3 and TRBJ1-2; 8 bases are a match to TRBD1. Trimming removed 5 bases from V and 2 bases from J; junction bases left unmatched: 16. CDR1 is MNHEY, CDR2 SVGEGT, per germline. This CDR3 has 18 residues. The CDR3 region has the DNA TGTGCCAGCAGTCCGCCCAGGGGGCGAGTAGGATCGAACTATGGCTACACCTTC. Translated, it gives CASSPPRGRVGSNYGYTF.

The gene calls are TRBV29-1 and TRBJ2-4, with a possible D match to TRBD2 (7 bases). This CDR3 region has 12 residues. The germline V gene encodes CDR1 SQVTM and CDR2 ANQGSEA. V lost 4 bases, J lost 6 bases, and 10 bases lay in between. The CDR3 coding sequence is TGCAGCGTTGTAGGGGGGGCAAACATTCAGTACTTC. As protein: CSVVGGANIQYF.

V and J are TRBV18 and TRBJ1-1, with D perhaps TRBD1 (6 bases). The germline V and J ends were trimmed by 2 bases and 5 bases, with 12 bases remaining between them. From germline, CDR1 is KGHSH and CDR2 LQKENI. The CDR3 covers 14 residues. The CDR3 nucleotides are TGTGCCAGCTCACCAAACTCAGGGGAAACTGAAGCTTTCTTT. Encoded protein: CASSPNSGETEAFF.

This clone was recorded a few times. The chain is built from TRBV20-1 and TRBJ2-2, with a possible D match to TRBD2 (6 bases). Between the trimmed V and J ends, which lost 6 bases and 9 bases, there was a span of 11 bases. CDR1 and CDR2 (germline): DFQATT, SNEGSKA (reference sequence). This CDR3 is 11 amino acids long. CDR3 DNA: TGCAGTGCATCACTAGCTAGGGAGCTGTTTTTT. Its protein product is CSASLARELFF.

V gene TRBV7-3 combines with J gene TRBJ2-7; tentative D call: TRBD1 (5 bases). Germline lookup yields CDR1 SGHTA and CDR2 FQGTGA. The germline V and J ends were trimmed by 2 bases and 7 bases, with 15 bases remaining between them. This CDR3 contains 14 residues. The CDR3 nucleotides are TGTGCCAGCAGCTTAGTGGCAGGGCTGAAAGAGCAGTACTTC. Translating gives CASSLVAGLKEQYF.